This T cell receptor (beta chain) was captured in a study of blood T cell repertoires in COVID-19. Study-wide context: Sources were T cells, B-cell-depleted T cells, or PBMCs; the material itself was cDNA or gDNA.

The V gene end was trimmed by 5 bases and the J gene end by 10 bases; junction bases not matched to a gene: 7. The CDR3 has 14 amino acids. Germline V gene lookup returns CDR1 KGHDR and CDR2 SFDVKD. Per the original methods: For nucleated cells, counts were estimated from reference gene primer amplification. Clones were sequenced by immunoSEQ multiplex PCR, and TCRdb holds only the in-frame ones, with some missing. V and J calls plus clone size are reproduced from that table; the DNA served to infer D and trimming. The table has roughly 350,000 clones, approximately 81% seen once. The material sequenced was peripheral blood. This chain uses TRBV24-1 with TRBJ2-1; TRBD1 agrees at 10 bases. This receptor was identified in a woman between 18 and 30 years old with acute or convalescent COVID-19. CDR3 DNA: TGTGCCACCAGTGTCGGGACAGGGGCTCGGGAGCAGTTCTTC. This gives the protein CATSVGTGAREQFF.